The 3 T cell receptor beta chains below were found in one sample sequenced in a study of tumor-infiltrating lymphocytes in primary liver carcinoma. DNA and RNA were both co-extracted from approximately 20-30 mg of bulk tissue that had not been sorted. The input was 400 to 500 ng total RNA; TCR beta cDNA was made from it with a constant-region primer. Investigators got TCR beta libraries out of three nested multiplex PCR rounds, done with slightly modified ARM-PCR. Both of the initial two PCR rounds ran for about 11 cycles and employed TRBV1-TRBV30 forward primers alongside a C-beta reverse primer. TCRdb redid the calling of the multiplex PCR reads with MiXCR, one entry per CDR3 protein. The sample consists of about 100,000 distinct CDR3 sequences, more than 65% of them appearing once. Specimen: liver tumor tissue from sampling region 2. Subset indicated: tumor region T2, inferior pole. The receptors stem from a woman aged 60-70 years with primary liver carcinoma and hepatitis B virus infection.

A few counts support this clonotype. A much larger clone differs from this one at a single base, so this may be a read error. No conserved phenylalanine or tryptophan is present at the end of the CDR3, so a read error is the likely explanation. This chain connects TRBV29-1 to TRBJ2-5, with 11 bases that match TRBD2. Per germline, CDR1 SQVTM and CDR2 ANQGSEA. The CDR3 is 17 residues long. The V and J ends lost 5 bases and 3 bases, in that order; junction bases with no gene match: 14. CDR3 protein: CSVSVSGRAGVKETQYS. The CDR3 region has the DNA TGCAGCGTTTCGGTTAGCGGGAGGGCAGGGGTAAAAGAGACCCAGTACTCC.

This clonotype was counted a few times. CDR3 in DNA: TGCGCCAGCAGGCTCGGTGGGCGAGAGACCCAGTACTTC. Translation gives CASRLGGRETQYF. The rearrangement joins TRBV10-2 to TRBJ2-5; D is uncertain. This CDR3 spans 13 amino acids. The germline gives CDR1 WSHSY, CDR2 SAAADI. V lost 6 bases and J 4 bases, leaving 12 bases between the germline ends.

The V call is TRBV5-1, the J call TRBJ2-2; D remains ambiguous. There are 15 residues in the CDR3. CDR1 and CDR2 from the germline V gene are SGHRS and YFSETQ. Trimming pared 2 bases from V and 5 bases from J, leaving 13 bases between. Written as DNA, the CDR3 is TGCGCCAGCAGCTTTCAACTACAGAATACCGGGGAGCTGTTTTTT. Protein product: CASSFQLQNTGELFF.